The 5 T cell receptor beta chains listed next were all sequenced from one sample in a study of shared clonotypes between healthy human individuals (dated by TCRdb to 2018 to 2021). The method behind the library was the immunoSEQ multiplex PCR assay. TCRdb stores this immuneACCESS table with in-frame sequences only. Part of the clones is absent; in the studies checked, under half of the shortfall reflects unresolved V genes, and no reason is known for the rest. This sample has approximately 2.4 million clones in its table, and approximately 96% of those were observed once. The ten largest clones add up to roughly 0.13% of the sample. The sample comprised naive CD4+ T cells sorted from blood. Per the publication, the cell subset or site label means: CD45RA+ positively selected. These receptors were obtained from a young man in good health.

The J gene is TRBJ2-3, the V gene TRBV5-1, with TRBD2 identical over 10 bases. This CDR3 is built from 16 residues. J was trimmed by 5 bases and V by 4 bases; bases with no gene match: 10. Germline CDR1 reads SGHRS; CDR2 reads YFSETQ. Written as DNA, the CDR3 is TGCGCCAGCAGCCCAGGCCTAAGCGGGAGGGGAGATACGCAGTATTTT. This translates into CASSPGLSGRGDTQYF.

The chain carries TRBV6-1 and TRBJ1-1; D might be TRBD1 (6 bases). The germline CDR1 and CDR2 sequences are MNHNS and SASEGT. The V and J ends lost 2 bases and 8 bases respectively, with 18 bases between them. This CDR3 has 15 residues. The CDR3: CASSELYGGPREAFF. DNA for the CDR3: TGTGCCAGCAGTGAACTTTATGGGGGCCCCAGAGAAGCTTTCTTT.

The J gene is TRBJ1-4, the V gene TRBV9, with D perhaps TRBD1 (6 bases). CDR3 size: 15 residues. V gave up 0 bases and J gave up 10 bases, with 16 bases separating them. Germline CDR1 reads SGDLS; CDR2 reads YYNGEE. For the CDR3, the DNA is TGTGCCAGCAGCGTAGATAGTCAGGGGCGCGGAAAACTGTTTTTT. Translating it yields CASSVDSQGRGKLFF.

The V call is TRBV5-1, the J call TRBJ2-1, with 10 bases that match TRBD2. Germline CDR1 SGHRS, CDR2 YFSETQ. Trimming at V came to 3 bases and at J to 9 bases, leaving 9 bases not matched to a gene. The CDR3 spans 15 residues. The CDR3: CASSSTAGGPFEQFF. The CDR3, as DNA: TGCGCCAGCAGCTCGACAGCGGGAGGGCCTTTTGAGCAGTTCTTC.

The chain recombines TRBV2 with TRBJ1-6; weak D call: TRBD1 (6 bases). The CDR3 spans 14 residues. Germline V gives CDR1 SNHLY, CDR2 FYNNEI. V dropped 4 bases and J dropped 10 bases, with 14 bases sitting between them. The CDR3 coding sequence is TGTGCCAGCAGTGGGGGAGGGGGAGGATCACCCCTCCACTTT. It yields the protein CASSGGGGGSPLHF.